Shown below are 13 T cell receptor beta chains from a single sample sequenced in a study of blood T cells in healthy people across ages. It was with a sample-barcoded 5' primer and a J-beta primer mix that a second PCR of roughly 7 to 12 cycles was run. Via MiXCR, TCRdb re-called the 5' RACE reads, giving one row per CDR3 protein. The table records around 1,000,000 distinct CDR3 sequences, approximately 25% of them present only once. These same data were also listed under a study on T cells of mothers and their children.

Sequencing used blood. The receptors here all came from a girl aged 2-15 years in good health.

This chain uses TRBV7-9 with TRBJ2-3; D gene ambiguous. Germline CDR1 and CDR2: SEHNR and FQNEAQ (reference sequence). The V end lost 1 base, the J end lost 5 bases, and 10 bases lay between the germline ends. This CDR3 is 14 amino acids long. Written as DNA, the CDR3 is TGTGCCAGCAGCTTAGTGGAGAGAAAAGATACGCAGTATTTT. As protein: CASSLVERKDTQYF.

The chain joins TRBV6-1 to TRBJ2-4; possibly TRBD1 or TRBD2 for D (5 bases each). This CDR3 is built from 19 residues. Trimming took 2 bases from V and 0 from J, leaving 20 bases between them. CDR1 and CDR2 (germline): MNHNS, SASEGT. The CDR3 sequence: CASSERASGAMGAKNIQYF. In DNA form, the CDR3 reads TGTGCCAGCAGTGAAAGGGCGTCCGGGGCCATGGGAGCCAAAAACATTCAGTACTTC.

The chain employs TRBV10-3 and TRBJ2-3; D possibly corresponds to TRBD1 (6 bases). The J call is doubtful: the DNA matches TRBJ1-5 better. This CDR3 contains 18 residues. Germline lookup yields CDR1 ENHRY and CDR2 SYGVKD. Written as DNA, the CDR3 is TGTGCCATCAGTGAGTCAACCGGGATAGCGGGGGGCACAGATACGCAGCATTTT. Translation: CAISESTGIAGGTDTQHF.

The CDR3, as DNA: TGCAGCGCCGGGACGGAGGATTATGGCTACACCTTC. It specifies CSAGTEDYGYTF. The chain is built from TRBV29-1 and TRBJ1-2, with TRBD1 as a possible D gene (5 bases). This CDR3 is built from 12 residues. Germline V CDR1 and CDR2: SQVTM, ANQGSEA. The V and J ends lost 7 bases and 5 bases respectively, with 14 bases between them. The whole variable domain, filled in from reference TRBV29-1 and TRBJ1-2, reads SAVISQKPSRDICQRGTSLTIQCQVDSQVTMMFWYRQQPGQSLTLIATANQGSEATYESGFVIDKFPISRPNLTFSTLTVSNMSPEDSSIYLCSAGTEDYGYTFGSGTRLTVV.

This clonotype has only a few counts. The chain carries TRBV12-3 or TRBV12-4 and TRBJ2-5, with TRBD1 matching over 7 bases. The J call may be incorrect, as the DNA end agrees better with TRBJ2-7. The CDR3 runs 16 residues. In DNA form, the CDR3 reads TGTGCCAGCAGTTTCACCCAGGGGGTAGCGACCTACGAGCAGTACTTC. Translated, it gives CASSFTQGVATYEQYF.

This clonotype was detected a few times. The chain has TRBV12-3 or TRBV12-4 and TRBJ1-2; no clear D. The CDR3 sequence is 12 residues long. The V and J ends lost 10 bases and 8 bases respectively, with 17 bases between them. The CDR3 sequence is CATSLRVGGYTF. The CDR3 nucleotides read TGTGCCACCTCACTTCGAGTGGGGGGCTACACCTTC.

This clonotype was found a few times. This chain connects TRBV5-1 to TRBJ1-1; the D gene is possibly TRBD1 (6 bases). Between the trimmed V and J ends, which lost 4 bases and 8 bases, there was a span of 15 bases. Germline values: CDR1 SGHRS, CDR2 YFSETQ. The CDR3 runs to 13 residues. Here the CDR3 DNA reads TGCGCCAGCAGCCCAGCCCTACAGGGAGAAGCTTTCTTT. Its protein product is CASSPALQGEAFF.

This chain uses TRBV29-1 with TRBJ2-3; no definite D call. V lost 7 bases, J lost 3 bases, and 20 bases lay in between. Germline loops: CDR1 SQVTM, CDR2 ANQGSEA. CDR3 length: 15 amino acids. This CDR3 reads CSAATTEFGTDTQYF. As DNA, the CDR3 is TGCAGCGCCGCAACCACAGAATTCGGTACAGATACGCAGTATTTT.

With regard to this clonotype: Sequence at one end of the junction differs from germline and may be a read error. The rearrangement uses TRBV4-2 and TRBJ2-7, with TRBD1 matching 8 bases. From germline, CDR1 is LGHNA and CDR2 YNFKEQ. The CDR3 loop spans 16 amino acids. CDR3 DNA sequence: TGTGCCAGCAGTCCGGCCGGGACAGGCGCCTCCTATGAGCAGTACTTC. Its translation: CASSPAGTGASYEQYF.

This clonotype was counted only a few times. The CDR3 here is CTSSHTLAGESETQYF. In DNA form, the CDR3 reads TGCACCAGCAGCCATACGTTGGCGGGAGAGAGTGAGACCCAGTACTTC. The rearrangement uses TRBV1 and TRBJ2-5; the D call in the table, TRBD2, was not verified against the DNA. TRBV1 is listed as a pseudogene. The CDR3 is made up of 16 amino acids.

This clonotype was seen repeatedly, ten times or more. This chain uses TRBV9 with TRBJ2-1; no clear D gene. This CDR3 region has 16 residues. Trimming stripped 3 bases from V and 4 bases from J, with 17 bases between. CDR1 and CDR2 (germline): SGDLS, YYNGEE. CDR3 residues: CASSEHREAAYNEQFF. The CDR3 coding sequence is TGTGCCAGCAGCGAGCATAGAGAGGCAGCTTACAATGAGCAGTTCTTC.

This chain joins TRBV5-1 and TRBJ2-3, with 12 bases identical to TRBD2. This CDR3 has 14 residues. The germline V gene encodes CDR1 SGHRS and CDR2 YFSETQ. The trim removed 5 bases at V and 6 bases at J, leaving 4 bases unmatched. The DNA of the CDR3 is TGCGCCAGCAGGCTAGCGGGGGGGCCTGATACGCAGTATTTT. Translating it yields CASRLAGGPDTQYF.

This clonotype was seen only a few times. V gene TRBV7-2 combines with J gene TRBJ1-6; no clear D. V lost 5 bases and J 10 bases, leaving 12 bases between the germline ends. The CDR3 contains 13 residues. Per germline, CDR1 SGHTA and CDR2 FQGNSA. The CDR3 sequence: CASSLKLESPLHF. CDR3 nucleotide sequence: TGTGCCAGCAGCCTTAAGTTAGAGTCACCCCTCCACTTT.